Given below is one T cell receptor beta chain in context. The sample comes from a study of cytomegalovirus exposure and HLA in healthy donors. 13 Jbeta primers and 60 Vbeta primers were used for the PCR. Using immunoSEQ multiplex PCR, the repertoire was profiled, and TCRdb retains in-frame clones only, with some absent. The sample data list 68,000 or so clones. The sample was PBMCs. The TCR was taken from a boy aged 10-17 years in good health and CMV-seronegative.

Here the CDR3 DNA reads TGCGCCAGCAGCCGAGGGCGCCGGGGCACCGGGGAGCTGTTTTTT. Translation gives CASSRGRRGTGELFF. This chain connects TRBV4-3 to TRBJ2-2; tentatively, D is TRBD2 (5 bases). The CDR3 covers 15 residues. Trimming took 4 bases from V and 4 from J, leaving 13 bases between them. The germline V gene encodes CDR1 LGHNA and CDR2 YSLEER.